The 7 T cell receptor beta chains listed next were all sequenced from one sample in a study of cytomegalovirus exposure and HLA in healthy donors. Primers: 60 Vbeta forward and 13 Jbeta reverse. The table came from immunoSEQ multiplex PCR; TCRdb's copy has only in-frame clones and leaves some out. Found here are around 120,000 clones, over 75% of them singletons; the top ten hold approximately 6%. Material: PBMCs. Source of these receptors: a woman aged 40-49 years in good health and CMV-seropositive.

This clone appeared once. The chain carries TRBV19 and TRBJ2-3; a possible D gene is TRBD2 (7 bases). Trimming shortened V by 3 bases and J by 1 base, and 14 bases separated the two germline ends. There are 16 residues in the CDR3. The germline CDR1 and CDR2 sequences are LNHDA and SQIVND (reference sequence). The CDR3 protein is CASSIFRGAGTDTQYF. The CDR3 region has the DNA TGTGCCAGTAGTATCTTCCGGGGGGCGGGCACAGATACGCAGTATTTT.

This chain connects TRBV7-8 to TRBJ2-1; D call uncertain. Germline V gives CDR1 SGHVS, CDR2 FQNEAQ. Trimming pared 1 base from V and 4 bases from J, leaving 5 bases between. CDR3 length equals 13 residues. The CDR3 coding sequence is TGTGCCAGCAGCTTAGACAGTTACAATGAGCAGTTCTTC. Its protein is CASSLDSYNEQFF.

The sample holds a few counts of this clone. This chain's CDR3 is CASSAPHGGTTEAFF. The CDR3 coding sequence is TGTGCCAGCAGCGCACCTCATGGGGGGACCACTGAAGCTTTCTTT. The genes are TRBV9 and TRBJ1-1; D possibly corresponds to TRBD1 (5 bases). The CDR3 is 15 amino acids. From germline, CDR1 is SGDLS and CDR2 YYNGEE. Trimming shortened V by 3 bases and J by 4 bases, and 16 bases separated the two germline ends.

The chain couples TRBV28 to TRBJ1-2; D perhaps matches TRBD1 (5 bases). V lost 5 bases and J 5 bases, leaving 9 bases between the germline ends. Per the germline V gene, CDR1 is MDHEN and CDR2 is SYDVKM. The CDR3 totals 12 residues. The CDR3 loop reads CASSQGLYGYTF. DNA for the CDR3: TGTGCCAGCAGTCAGGGACTGTATGGCTACACCTTC.

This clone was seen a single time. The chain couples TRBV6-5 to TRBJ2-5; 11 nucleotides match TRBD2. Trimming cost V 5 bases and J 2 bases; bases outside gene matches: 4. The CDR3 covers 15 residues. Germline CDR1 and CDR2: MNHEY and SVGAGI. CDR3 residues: CASSRLAGGQETQYF. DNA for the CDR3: TGTGCCAGCAGTAGGCTAGCGGGGGGACAAGAGACCCAGTACTTC.

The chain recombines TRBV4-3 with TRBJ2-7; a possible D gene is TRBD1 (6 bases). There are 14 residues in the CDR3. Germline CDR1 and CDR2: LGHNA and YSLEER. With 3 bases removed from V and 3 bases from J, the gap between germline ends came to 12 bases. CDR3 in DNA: TGCGCCAGCAGCCAGGACTTACAGGGCTACGAGCAGTACTTC. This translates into CASSQDLQGYEQYF.

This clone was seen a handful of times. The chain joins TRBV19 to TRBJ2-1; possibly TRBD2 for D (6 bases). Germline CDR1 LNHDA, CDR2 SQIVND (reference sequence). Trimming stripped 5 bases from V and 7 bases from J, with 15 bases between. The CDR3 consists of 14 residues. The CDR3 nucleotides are TGTGCCAGTAGTCTAACCGCGGGACGGAATGAGCAGTTCTTC. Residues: CASSLTAGRNEQFF.